A single sample gave rise to the 23 T cell receptor beta chains below, sequenced in a study of blood T cell repertoires in COVID-19. Clones were read by immunoSEQ multiplex PCR, and TCRdb kept only the in-frame ones, dropping some. This sample has 160,000 or so clones, with 70% to 90% found just once. Sample: peripheral blood. These receptors originate from a man in his sixties with acute or convalescent COVID-19.

V usage is TRBV7-2 and J usage is TRBJ2-3, with TRBD2 matching 8 bases. Germline V lookup: CDR1 SGHTA, CDR2 FQGNSA. This CDR3 spans 14 amino acids. V lost 7 bases to trimming and J lost 6 bases; unmatched junction nucleotides: 9. The CDR3 loop reads CASTQTLAGDTQYF. The CDR3 coding sequence is TGTGCCAGCACCCAAACTTTAGCGGGGGATACGCAGTATTTT. Based on the CDR3 plus reference TRBV7-2 and TRBJ2-3, the full variable domain is GAGVSQSPSNKVTEKGKDVELRCDPISGHTALYWYRQSLGQGLEFLIYFQGNSAPDKSGLPSDRFSAERTGGSVSTLTIQRTQQEDSAVYLCASTQTLAGDTQYFGPGTRLTVL.

The V and J genes are TRBV12-3 or TRBV12-4 and TRBJ2-3; 7 nucleotides agree with TRBD2. The CDR3 covers 13 residues. V gave up 5 bases and J gave up 10 bases; unmatched junction bases: 9. CDR3 region: CASSARGVGAQYF. The CDR3, as DNA: TGTGCCAGCAGTGCCCGGGGGGTGGGGGCGCAGTATTTT.

This chain connects TRBV5-5 to TRBJ1-6; D is unclear. Deletions cut 5 bases from V and 10 bases from J, with 19 bases between. The CDR3 loop spans 15 amino acids. Germline CDR1 reads SGHKS; CDR2 reads YYEKEE (reference sequence). The CDR3 is CASRPLLTTVSPLHF. DNA for the CDR3: TGTGCCAGCAGGCCCCTCCTGACGACTGTGTCACCCCTCCACTTT.

The rearrangement uses TRBV29-1 and TRBJ1-2; D is uncertain. CDR1 is SQVTM and CDR2 is ANQGSEA in the germline V gene. CDR3 size: 14 residues. V shed 8 bases and J shed 7 bases, with 23 bases lying between them. CDR3 bases: TGCAGCCATTTAAGCGGGAAGGGCGTTGCTGGCTACACCTTC. Amino acids: CSHLSGKGVAGYTF.

The chain carries TRBV5-5 and TRBJ1-3, with TRBD1 as a possible D gene (6 bases). CDR1 and CDR2 from the germline V gene are SGHKS and YYEKEE (reference sequence). V gave up 0 bases and J gave up 0 bases, with 13 bases separating them. The CDR3 covers 17 residues. CDR3 sequence (DNA): TGTGCCAGCAGCTTGGGTGGATGGGACACCTCTGGAAACACCATATATTTT. This codes for CASSLGGWDTSGNTIYF.

V is TRBV3-1 (or the pseudogene TRBV3-2) and J is TRBJ2-3; 10 bases map to TRBD2. This CDR3 is built from 18 residues. V gave up 0 bases and J gave up 1 base; unmatched junction bases: 7. Germline CDR1 is LGHDT and CDR2 is YNNKEL (reference sequence). CDR3 bases: TGTGCCAGCAGCCAAGAAAGCGGGGGGGCCAGGGGCACAGATACGCAGTATTTT. The encoded protein is CASSQESGGARGTDTQYF.

The gene calls are TRBV19 and TRBJ2-3, with a tentative D call TRBD1 (6 bases). The CDR3 has 14 amino acids. Per the germline V gene, CDR1 is LNHDA and CDR2 is SQIVND (reference sequence). Trimming left V 2 bases short and J 4 bases short, with 10 bases between. Here the CDR3 reads CASSIRAGADTQYF. The DNA for the CDR3 is TGTGCCAGTAGTATAAGAGCAGGGGCAGATACGCAGTATTTT.

The rearrangement uses TRBV2 and TRBJ1-3; 8 bases line up with TRBD1. Per germline, CDR1 SNHLY and CDR2 FYNNEI. V lost 6 bases, J lost 0 bases, and 1 base stayed unmatched. The CDR3 is 14 residues long. CDR3 in DNA: TGTGCCAGCAGGGGGACAGGCTCTGGAAACACCATATATTTT. The encoded protein is CASRGTGSGNTIYF.

The V gene is TRBV9, the J gene TRBJ1-1; TRBD1 aligns across 8 bases. V gave up 0 bases and J gave up 5 bases; unmatched junction bases: 12. The CDR3 sequence is 17 residues long. Looked up from germline, CDR1 is SGDLS and CDR2 is YYNGEE. The CDR3 loop is CASSVDGRGLRGTEAFF. Here the CDR3 DNA reads TGTGCCAGCAGCGTAGACGGCAGGGGGCTTAGAGGTACTGAAGCTTTCTTT. Full variable domain (missing parts from reference TRBV9 and TRBJ1-1): DSGVTQTPKHLITATGQRVTLRCSPRSGDLSVYWYQQSLDQGLQFLIQYYNGEERAKGNILERFSAQQFPDLHSELNLSSLELGDSALYFCASSVDGRGLRGTEAFFGQGTRLTVV.

The chain joins TRBV24-1 to TRBJ2-3; 10 bases are a match to TRBD1. The CDR3 loop spans 17 amino acids. Germline CDR1 KGHDR, CDR2 SFDVKD. The ends lost 1 base at V and 1 base at J; junction bases unmatched: 4. As DNA, the CDR3 is TGTGCCACCAGTGATTTAAGCGGGACAGGGGGCACAGATACGCAGTATTTT. Protein product: CATSDLSGTGGTDTQYF.

The chain links TRBV10-2 to TRBJ1-5; a possible D gene is TRBD1 (6 bases). The V end lost 2 bases, the J end lost 4 bases, and 9 bases lay between the germline ends. Germline-derived CDR1 and CDR2 are WSHSY and SAAADI. This CDR3 has 14 amino acids. The CDR3 nucleotides read TGCGCCAGCAGTGAGGTGGACAGAAATCAGCCCCAGCATTTT. As protein: CASSEVDRNQPQHF.

J is TRBJ1-6 and V is TRBV12-2; the table's D call, TRBD1, was not checked against the DNA. TRBV12-2 is a known pseudogene. The length of the CDR3 is 17 residues. CDR3 residues: CASRFKRTGENNSPLHF. As DNA, the CDR3 is TGTGCAAGTCGCTTTAAACGGACAGGGGAAAATAATTCACCCCTCCACTTT.

This rearrangement joins TRBV7-2 to TRBJ1-2; D is unclear. CDR3 length equals 13 residues. V lost 0 bases to trimming and J lost 7 bases, with 9 bases between them. CDR1 is SGHTA and CDR2 is FQGNSA in the germline V gene. In DNA form, the CDR3 reads TGTGCCAGCAGCTTAGCACACACGGGTGGCTACACCTTC. It specifies CASSLAHTGGYTF.

This sequence joins TRBV6-5 and TRBJ1-2; TRBD1 matches 10 bases. CDR1 and CDR2 (germline): MNHEY, SVGAGI. The CDR3 runs 14 residues. Unmatched junction bases numbered 3, after V lost 6 bases and J lost 2 bases. This CDR3 reads CASRRTGGNYGYTF. The CDR3 nucleotides read TGTGCCAGCAGGAGGACAGGGGGGAACTATGGCTACACCTTC.

As DNA, the CDR3 is TGTGCCAGCACCAGGGAATATGGAAACACCATATATTTT. It encodes CASTREYGNTIYF. J is TRBJ1-3 and V is TRBV6-5, with D possibly being TRBD1 (5 bases). Trimming left V 7 bases short and J 3 bases short, with 10 bases between. Per the germline V gene, CDR1 is MNHEY and CDR2 is SVGAGI. The CDR3 consists of 13 residues.

The chain links TRBV4-1 to TRBJ1-2; no firm D call. The CDR3 has 15 amino acids. V lost 4 bases, J lost 6 bases, and 18 bases lay in between. Germline CDR1 MGHRA, CDR2 YSYEKL. For the CDR3, the DNA is TGCGCCAGCAGCCTAGCGGCCCCTAGAGGCGATGGCTACACCTTC. The encoded protein is CASSLAAPRGDGYTF.

The chain has TRBV3-1 (or the pseudogene TRBV3-2) and TRBJ1-3, with a tentative D call TRBD1 (5 bases). This CDR3 region has 15 residues. Germline V gene data show CDR1 as LGHDT and CDR2 as YNNKEL (reference sequence). V lost 3 bases to trimming and J lost 8 bases, with 17 bases between them. The DNA for the CDR3 is TGTGCCAGCAGCCAGGCCGGGACGGGGGGATACACCATATATTTT. Protein product: CASSQAGTGGYTIYF.

The chain combines TRBV18 with TRBJ2-3; TRBD1 aligns across 7 bases. The V and J ends lost 2 bases and 1 base, in that order; junction bases with no gene match: 3. Germline assignment: CDR1 KGHSH and CDR2 LQKENI. This CDR3 has 15 amino acids. The CDR3: CASSPSTGGTDTQYF. The CDR3 DNA reads as TGTGCCAGCTCACCATCCACAGGGGGCACAGATACGCAGTATTTT.

V gene TRBV29-1 combines with J gene TRBJ2-7, with 12 positions matching TRBD2. This CDR3 is 18 amino acids long. Germline assignment: CDR1 SQVTM and CDR2 ANQGSEA. The trim removed 1 base at V and 0 bases at J, leaving 10 bases unmatched. CDR3 sequence reads: CSVEGATSGGYFSYEQYF. The DNA of the CDR3 is TGCAGCGTTGAAGGAGCCACTAGCGGGGGGTACTTCTCCTACGAGCAGTACTTC.

The chain is built from TRBV9 and TRBJ1-2, with D tentatively TRBD1 (6 bases). Germline V lookup: CDR1 SGDLS, CDR2 YYNGEE. V was cut by 0 bases and J by 1 base, with 10 bases left in between. The CDR3 totals 15 residues. CDR3 region: CASSVESRGNYGYTF. The DNA for the CDR3 is TGTGCCAGCAGCGTAGAATCCAGGGGTAACTATGGCTACACCTTC. Together with reference TRBV9 and TRBJ1-2, the CDR3 gives the full variable domain: DSGVTQTPKHLITATGQRVTLRCSPRSGDLSVYWYQQSLDQGLQFLIQYYNGEERAKGNILERFSAQQFPDLHSELNLSSLELGDSALYFCASSVESRGNYGYTFGSGTRLTVV.

The chain employs TRBV27 and TRBJ2-3; 9 nucleotides line up with TRBD2. The CDR3 runs to 17 residues. V lost 6 bases to trimming and J lost 6 bases; unmatched junction nucleotides: 16. The germline V gene encodes CDR1 MNHEY and CDR2 SMNVEV (reference sequence). CDR3 region: CASSLRTSAVVTDTQYF. The CDR3 DNA reads as TGTGCCAGCAGCCTTAGGACTAGCGCTGTGGTAACGGATACGCAGTATTTT.

The V gene is TRBV3-1 (or the pseudogene TRBV3-2), the J gene TRBJ2-3, with 9 nucleotides matching TRBD1. This CDR3 is built from 16 residues. Trimming took 4 bases from V and 2 from J; bases not matched to a gene: 7. Germline V gives CDR1 LGHDT, CDR2 YNNKEL (reference sequence). The CDR3 sequence: CASSLAGTGNTDTQYF. The CDR3 region has the DNA TGTGCCAGCAGCCTAGCCGGGACAGGGAACACAGATACGCAGTATTTT.

The genes are TRBV12-3 or TRBV12-4 and TRBJ1-3; TRBD1 is a possible D gene (5 bases). V shed 6 bases and J shed 8 bases, with 11 bases lying between them. This CDR3 has 12 residues. CDR3: CASRDSGDTIYF. CDR3 nucleotide sequence: TGTGCCAGCAGGGACTCGGGGGACACCATATATTTT.